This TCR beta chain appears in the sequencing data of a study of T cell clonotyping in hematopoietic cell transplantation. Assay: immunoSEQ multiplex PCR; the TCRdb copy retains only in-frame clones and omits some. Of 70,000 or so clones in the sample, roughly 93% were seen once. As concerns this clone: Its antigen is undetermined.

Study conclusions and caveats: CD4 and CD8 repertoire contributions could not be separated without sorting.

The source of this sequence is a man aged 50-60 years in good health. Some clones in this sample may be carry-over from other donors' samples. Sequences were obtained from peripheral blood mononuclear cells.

The CDR3 region has the DNA TGTGCCAGCAGTGGGTCCTACGAGCAGTACTTC. It is translated as CASSGSYEQYF. This rearrangement joins TRBV6-1 to TRBJ2-7; the D is unclear. The CDR3 spans 11 residues. Trimming shortened V by 4 bases and J by 1 base, and 2 bases separated the two germline ends. CDR1 and CDR2 from the germline V gene are MNHNS and SASEGT.